These 13 T cell receptor beta chains were all obtained from the same sample, sequenced in a study of OX40 agonist ivuxolimab in advanced cancers. Measured with immunoSEQ multiplex PCR; TCRdb has only the in-frame clones, and not every one. The data contain 72,000 or so clones, about 80% of them singletons. The sequencing used CD4+ or CD8+ T cells sorted from blood, collected in a trial of the OX40 agonist ivuxolimab. The receptor set was obtained from an adult with an advanced solid tumor such as melanoma, head and neck, liver or kidney cancer.

The chain is built from TRBV5-1 and TRBJ2-3; D is uncertain. The V gene lost 0 bases and the J gene lost 2 bases, with 1 base spanning the gap. The CDR3 has 12 residues. Germline V CDR1 and CDR2: SGHRS, YFSETQ. The CDR3 sequence is CASSLDTDTQYF. The CDR3 DNA reads TGCGCCAGCAGCTTGGACACAGATACGCAGTATTTT.

This clone was detected only once. V is TRBV18 and J is TRBJ2-1; no firm D call. The CDR3 is made up of 11 amino acids. The V end lost 4 bases, the J end lost 7 bases, and 5 bases lay between the germline ends. CDR1 and CDR2 from the germline V gene are KGHSH and LQKENI. The CDR3 DNA is TGTGCCAGCTCACAAAAGAATGAGCAGTTCTTC. It specifies CASSQKNEQFF.

The chain joins TRBV27 to TRBJ1-2; D not resolved. The CDR3 length is 14 residues. Trimming took off 3 bases at V and 8 bases at J, with 16 bases between the two ends. Germline V gives CDR1 MNHEY, CDR2 SMNVEV (reference sequence). As DNA, the CDR3 is TGTGCCAGCAGTTTCTGGGAGGGAGCGGTCGGCTACACCTTC. As protein: CASSFWEGAVGYTF.

The CDR3 is CASSLGLMHQETQYF. The CDR3 coding sequence is TGTGCCAGCAGCTTGGGGCTAATGCACCAAGAGACCCAGTACTTC. The V call is TRBV5-6, the J call TRBJ2-5; no clear D gene. Trimming took 0 bases from V and 0 from J, leaving 9 bases between them. Germline CDR1 SGHDT, CDR2 YYEEEE. The CDR3 runs 15 residues.

The chain combines TRBV9 with TRBJ2-1; 10 nucleotides agree with TRBD2. V gave up 3 bases and J gave up 3 bases; unmatched junction bases: 12. The germline V gene encodes CDR1 SGDLS and CDR2 YYNGEE. This CDR3 has 18 amino acids. DNA of the CDR3: TGTGCCAGCAGCGCGGGGGCCCCGACTAGCGGGCTCTACAATGAGCAGTTCTTC. It translates to CASSAGAPTSGLYNEQFF.

The V and J genes are TRBV20-1 and TRBJ1-2; no reliable D call. The CDR3 totals 11 residues. The V gene's germline CDR1 is DFQATT and CDR2 SNEGSKA (reference sequence). V lost 6 bases, J lost 4 bases, and 9 bases lay in between. The CDR3 coding sequence is TGCAGTGCCCCAGCCTTCTATGGCTACACCTTC. It encodes CSAPAFYGYTF.

Here the CDR3 DNA reads TGTGCCAGCAGCTCTTTCGGGACTAGCGGGGGGTACAATGAGCAGTTCTTC. It yields the protein CASSSFGTSGGYNEQFF. The chain combines TRBV5-5 with TRBJ2-1; 15 nucleotides align to TRBD2. Germline CDR1 SGHKS, CDR2 YYEKEE (reference sequence). V lost 3 bases and J lost 4; bases outside the gene matches: 5. This CDR3 contains 17 residues.

This chain uses TRBV6-1 with TRBJ1-4, with 12 bases identical to TRBD1. Unmatched junction bases numbered 10, after V lost 7 bases and J lost 13 bases. This CDR3 is built from 14 residues. CDR1 MNHNS and CDR2 SASEGT come from the germline V gene. CDR3 sequence reads: CASIGTGGSWRLFF. The CDR3 region has the DNA TGTGCCAGCATAGGGACAGGGGGCTCCTGGAGACTGTTTTTT.

Here the CDR3 reads CASRPQGVADTQYF. The CDR3 region has the DNA TGTGCCAGCAGACCACAGGGAGTAGCAGATACGCAGTATTTT. The chain is built from TRBV6-6 and TRBJ2-3; tentatively, D is TRBD1 (6 bases). The CDR3 runs 14 residues. Trimming stripped 6 bases from V and 4 bases from J, with 14 bases between. CDR1 and CDR2 (germline): MNHNY, SVGAGI (reference sequence).

The chain is built from TRBV7-8 and TRBJ1-1, with D unclear. The CDR3 has 15 residues. The V gene lost 2 bases and the J gene lost 2 bases, with 12 bases spanning the gap. Germline V gene sequence: CDR1 SGHVS, CDR2 FQNEAQ. Here the CDR3 DNA reads TGTGCCAGCAGCTTAAATTCGGGCCCCAACACTGAAGCTTTCTTT. Residues: CASSLNSGPNTEAFF.

The chain combines TRBV5-1 with TRBJ2-3; 8 bases map to TRBD2. The CDR3 is made up of 16 amino acids. Germline values: CDR1 SGHRS, CDR2 YFSETQ. Losses at the gene ends were 1 base for V and 3 bases for J; bases not matched to a gene: 7. The CDR3 protein is CASSLSWRGETDTQYF. CDR3 sequence (DNA): TGCGCCAGCAGCTTGAGCTGGCGGGGGGAAACAGATACGCAGTATTTT.

The rearrangement joins TRBV9 to TRBJ2-3; TRBD1 is a possible D gene (6 bases). Germline lookup yields CDR1 SGDLS and CDR2 YYNGEE. V was trimmed by 0 bases and J by 4 bases, leaving 15 bases between them. CDR3 size: 16 residues. This CDR3 is CASSVGPGEGPDTQYF. In nucleotides, the CDR3 is TGTGCCAGCAGCGTAGGCCCAGGGGAAGGACCAGATACGCAGTATTTT.

This clone appeared a few times. The chain recombines TRBV29-1 with TRBJ2-2; D is perhaps TRBD1 (6 bases). CDR1 and CDR2 (germline): SQVTM, ANQGSEA. The CDR3 is 15 residues long. The V gene lost 6 bases and the J gene lost 1 base, with 15 bases spanning the gap. The CDR3 DNA reads as TGCAGCGTGATACAGGGTTCGGGGAACACCGGGGAGCTGTTTTTT. Its protein product is CSVIQGSGNTGELFF.